The 10 T cell receptor beta chains below come from one sample, sequenced in a study of T-cell memory formation after mild COVID-19. One entry per CDR3 protein, called by TCRdb with MiXCR from the 5' RACE reads. The sample records around 200,000 distinct CDR3 sequences, 15% to 20% being singletons. Source material: PBMCs or a T cell subset sorted from them (not recorded which). These receptor sequences come from a young man who had mild COVID-19 (a few samples of this study predate the infection). Cell type and time point are not known.

The sample holds a few counts of this clonotype. The CDR3 is CASSLSAGDTQYF. As DNA, the CDR3 is TGTGCCAGCAGTTTGTCAGCGGGGGATACGCAGTATTTT. The chain recombines TRBV7-3 with TRBJ2-3; 7 bases fit TRBD2. The CDR3 contains 13 residues. Unmatched junction bases numbered 6, after V lost 6 bases and J lost 6 bases. Germline CDR1 is SGHTA and CDR2 is FQGTGA. The variable domain in full, completed from reference TRBV7-3 and TRBJ2-3, reads GAGVSQTPSNKVTEKGKYVELRCDPISGHTALYWYRQSLGQGPEFLIYFQGTGAADDSGLPNDRFFAVRPEGSVSTLKIQRTERGDSAVYLCASSLSAGDTQYFGPGTRLTVL.

This clonotype was observed many times. One end of the junction fails to match germline, which may point to a read error. The chain carries TRBV7-7 and TRBJ2-5, with TRBD2 as a possible D gene (5 bases). From germline, CDR1 is SSHAT and CDR2 FNYEAQ (reference sequence). The CDR3 sequence is 15 residues long. CDR3 in amino acids: CASSLNLASQETQYF. In nucleotides, the CDR3 is TGTGCTAGCAGCTTAAACTTAGCGTCCCAAGAGACCCAGTACTTC.

In its sample, this clonotype was seen once. The chain links TRBV7-2 to TRBJ2-3; either TRBD1 or TRBD2 may fit D (5 bases each). V was clipped by 4 bases and J by 2 bases, with 16 bases between them. The germline V gene has CDR1 SGHTA and CDR2 FQGNSA. The CDR3 contains 16 residues. This CDR3 reads CASSSGTTQLTDTQYF. CDR3 coding DNA: TGTGCCAGCAGCTCCGGGACCACACAACTCACAGATACGCAGTATTTT.

The V call is TRBV6-5, the J call TRBJ2-7; D assignment may be TRBD1 or TRBD2 (6 bases each). Trimming took 7 bases from V and 12 from J, leaving 16 bases between them. The CDR3 runs 11 residues. CDR1 MNHEY and CDR2 SVGAGI come from the germline V gene. CDR3 loop: CASTNGGGWYF. The DNA of the CDR3 is TGTGCCAGCACCAACGGGGGCGGGTGGTACTTC.

This clonotype was counted many times. CDR3 bases: TGTGCCAGCAGCCCCGGGACGGACACCCAGTACTTC. Amino acids: CASSPGTDTQYF. The chain couples TRBV18 to TRBJ2-3, with D perhaps being TRBD1 or TRBD2 (5 bases each). With the DNA end fitting TRBJ2-5 better, the J assignment may be wrong. Germline CDR1 is KGHSH and CDR2 is LQKENI. This CDR3 comprises 12 residues.

The chain links TRBV7-6 to TRBJ1-4, with a tentative D call TRBD1 (5 bases). Per germline, CDR1 SGHVS and CDR2 FNYEAQ. The CDR3 is 14 amino acids. Trimming removed 5 bases from V and 6 bases from J, with 13 bases in between. In DNA form, the CDR3 reads TGTGCCAGCAGCGCCGAGGGGCCGTATGAAAAACTGTTTTTT. It specifies CASSAEGPYEKLFF.

The rearrangement joins TRBV12-1 to TRBJ1-2; TRBD1, the D gene given by the table, was not confirmed from the DNA. TRBV12-1 is a pseudogene segment. The CDR3 spans 13 residues. CDR3 loop: CASEGGHRYGYTF. The CDR3, as DNA: TGTGCCAGCGAAGGGGGGCACCGCTATGGCTACACCTTC.

This clonotype was counted only a few times. J is TRBJ2-3 and V is TRBV7-9; D unclear. Per germline, CDR1 SEHNR and CDR2 FQNEAQ (reference sequence). With 1 base removed from V and 0 bases from J, the gap between germline ends came to 8 bases. The CDR3 is made up of 15 amino acids. The CDR3 nucleotides read TGTGCCAGCAGCTTAGACCCTATCAGCACAGATACGCAGTATTTT. Its translation is CASSLDPISTDTQYF. Full variable domain (rest looked up from reference TRBV7-9 and TRBJ2-3): DTGVSQNPRHKITKRGQNVTFRCDPISEHNRLYWYRQTLGQGPEFLTYFQNEAQLEKSRLLSDRFSAERPKGSFSTLEIQRTEQGDSAMYLCASSLDPISTDTQYFGPGTRLTVL.

This clonotype was detected only a few times. V and J are TRBV20-1 and TRBJ1-5; 9 bases are a match to TRBD1. V was pared by 6 bases and J by 10 bases, with 13 bases of the junction left unmatched. The CDR3 has 14 residues. Germline V lookup: CDR1 DFQATT, CDR2 SNEGSKA (reference sequence). This CDR3 is CSAKRQGGQSPQHF. As DNA, the CDR3 is TGCAGTGCGAAAAGACAGGGGGGCCAAAGTCCCCAGCATTTT.

The chain links TRBV5-1 to TRBJ2-1; 8 positions agree with TRBD2. V gave up 0 bases and J gave up 4 bases; unmatched junction bases: 9. The CDR3 consists of 17 residues. The germline gives CDR1 SGHRS, CDR2 YFSETQ. CDR3 protein: CASSLGLVAGIYNEQFF. CDR3 nucleotides: TGCGCCAGCAGCTTGGGTCTAGTAGCGGGGATATACAATGAGCAGTTCTTC. The whole variable domain, remainder taken from reference TRBV5-1 and TRBJ2-1, is KAGVTQTPRYLIKTRGQQVTLSCSPISGHRSVSWYQQTPGQGLQFLFEYFSETQRNKGNFPGRFSGRQFSNSRSEMNVSTLELGDSALYLCASSLGLVAGIYNEQFFGPGTRLTVL.